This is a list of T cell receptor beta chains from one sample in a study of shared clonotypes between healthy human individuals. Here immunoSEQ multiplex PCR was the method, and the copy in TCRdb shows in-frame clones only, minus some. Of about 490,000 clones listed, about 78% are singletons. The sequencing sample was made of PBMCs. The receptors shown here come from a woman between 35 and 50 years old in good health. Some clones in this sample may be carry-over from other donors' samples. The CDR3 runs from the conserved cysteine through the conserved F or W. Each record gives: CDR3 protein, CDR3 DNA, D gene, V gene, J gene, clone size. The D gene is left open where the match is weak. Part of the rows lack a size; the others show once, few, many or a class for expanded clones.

cdr3_aa: CASSTTAQETQYF
cdr3_nt: TGTGCCAGTAGTACAACAGCACAAGAGACCCAGTACTTC
d_call: NA
v_call: TRBV19
j_call: TRBJ2-5
clone_size: NA

cdr3_aa: CASSLGQARTDTQYF
cdr3_nt: TGTGCCAGCAGCTTAGGACAGGCCCGCACAGATACGCAGTATTTT
d_call: NA
v_call: TRBV7-9
j_call: TRBJ2-3
clone_size: NA

cdr3_aa: CASSPRDLEGTQYF
cdr3_nt: TGTGCCAGCAGTCCCCGGGACTTGGAGGGTACGCAGTATTTT
d_call: NA
v_call: TRBV5-6
j_call: TRBJ2-3
clone_size: few

cdr3_aa: CASSDSRATAGFF
cdr3_nt: TGCGCCAGCAGTGACTCGAGGGCTACGGCAGGGTTCTTC
d_call: NA
v_call: TRBV10-2
j_call: TRBJ2-1
clone_size: few

cdr3_aa: CASSSTGTGSYEQYF
cdr3_nt: TGTGCCAGCAGTTCCACCGGGACAGGGTCCTACGAGCAGTACTTC
d_call: TRBD1
v_call: TRBV27
j_call: TRBJ2-7
clone_size: few

cdr3_aa: CASSLRRIYGYTF
cdr3_nt: TGTGCCAGCAGCTTGCGGCGGATCTATGGCTACACCTTC
d_call: NA
v_call: TRBV5-6
j_call: TRBJ1-2
clone_size: NA

cdr3_aa: CASSFDRDTEAFF
cdr3_nt: TGTGCCAGCAGCTTTGACAGAGATACTGAAGCTTTCTTT
d_call: NA
v_call: TRBV5-5
j_call: TRBJ1-1
clone_size: NA

cdr3_aa: CASSPGGVTDTQYF
cdr3_nt: TGTGCCAGCTCACCGGGGGGAGTAACAGATACGCAGTATTTT
d_call: NA
v_call: TRBV18
j_call: TRBJ2-3
clone_size: NA

cdr3_aa: CASSMGRGTDTQYF
cdr3_nt: TGTGCCAGTAGTATGGGGAGGGGCACAGATACGCAGTATTTT
d_call: TRBD2
v_call: TRBV19
j_call: TRBJ2-3
clone_size: NA

cdr3_aa: CASSEGSYSNEKLFF
cdr3_nt: TGTGCCAGCAGTGAAGGGTCATACTCGAATGAAAAACTGTTTTTT
d_call: NA
v_call: TRBV6-1
j_call: TRBJ1-4
clone_size: NA

cdr3_aa: CASSYSLYEQYF
cdr3_nt: TGTGCCAGCAGTTACTCCTTGTACGAGCAGTACTTC
d_call: NA
v_call: TRBV6-5
j_call: TRBJ2-7
clone_size: NA

cdr3_aa: CASSHQGNDEKLFF
cdr3_nt: TGCGCCAGCAGCCACCAGGGGAACGATGAAAAACTGTTTTTT
d_call: NA
v_call: TRBV5-1
j_call: TRBJ1-4
clone_size: NA

cdr3_aa: CASSLGSTYGYTF
cdr3_nt: TGTGCCAGCAGTTTAGGCTCCACCTATGGCTACACCTTC
d_call: NA
v_call: TRBV28
j_call: TRBJ1-2
clone_size: NA

cdr3_aa: CASSTYRTNQPQHF
cdr3_nt: TGTGCCAGCAGTACCTACAGGACCAATCAGCCCCAGCATTTT
d_call: NA
v_call: TRBV28
j_call: TRBJ1-5
clone_size: NA

cdr3_aa: CASSQTRERVWDEQFF
cdr3_nt: TGTGCCAGTAGTCAGACCAGGGAAAGGGTGTGGGATGAGCAGTTCTTC
d_call: NA
v_call: TRBV19
j_call: TRBJ2-1
clone_size: NA

cdr3_aa: CASSPDAPGSGGELFF
cdr3_nt: TGTGCCAGCAGCCCGGACGCCCCGGGGTCAGGCGGGGAGCTGTTTTTT
d_call: NA
v_call: TRBV28
j_call: TRBJ2-2
clone_size: once

cdr3_aa: CASSLSATSGIEKLFF
cdr3_nt: TGTGCCAGCAGCTTAAGCGCGACGTCGGGTATTGAAAAACTGTTTTTT
d_call: NA
v_call: TRBV7-2
j_call: TRBJ1-4
clone_size: NA

cdr3_aa: CASSLAGYTNTGELFF
cdr3_nt: TGCGCCAGCAGCTTGGCGGGGTATACGAACACCGGGGAGCTGTTTTTT
d_call: NA
v_call: TRBV5-1
j_call: TRBJ2-2
clone_size: NA

cdr3_aa: CASSEAQGEGSEKLFF
cdr3_nt: TGTGCCAGCAGTGAAGCGCAGGGGGAGGGTAGTGAAAAACTGTTTTTT
d_call: TRBD1
v_call: TRBV6-1
j_call: TRBJ1-4
clone_size: NA

cdr3_aa: CASKGLEINNEQFF
cdr3_nt: TGTGCCAGCAAAGGACTAGAGATAAACAATGAGCAGTTCTTC
d_call: TRBD2
v_call: TRBV5-4
j_call: TRBJ2-1
clone_size: NA

cdr3_aa: CASSLRGPNEKLFF
cdr3_nt: TGTGCCAGCAGCTTAAGGGGGCCTAATGAAAAACTGTTTTTT
d_call: TRBD1
v_call: TRBV7-6
j_call: TRBJ1-4
clone_size: medium-sized

cdr3_aa: CASSLTSGSGDTQYF
cdr3_nt: TGCGCCAGCAGCCTAACTAGCGGGAGTGGAGATACGCAGTATTTT
d_call: TRBD2
v_call: TRBV5-1
j_call: TRBJ2-3
clone_size: NA

cdr3_aa: CASSPRGPNQPQHF
cdr3_nt: TGTGCCAGCAGCCCACGGGGGCCCAATCAGCCCCAGCATTTT
d_call: NA
v_call: TRBV7-8
j_call: TRBJ1-5
clone_size: many

cdr3_aa: CASTVTSGAVGYTF
cdr3_nt: TGTGCCAGCACCGTAACCTCGGGGGCGGTTGGCTACACCTTC
d_call: NA
v_call: TRBV28
j_call: TRBJ1-2
clone_size: NA

cdr3_aa: CASIVPNGPYEQYF
cdr3_nt: TGTGCCAGCATTGTCCCTAACGGACCCTACGAGCAGTACTTC
d_call: NA
v_call: TRBV27
j_call: TRBJ2-7
clone_size: NA

cdr3_aa: CASRNRESETQYF
cdr3_nt: TGTGCCAGCAGGAACAGGGAGTCGGAGACCCAGTACTTC
d_call: NA
v_call: TRBV27
j_call: TRBJ2-5
clone_size: NA

cdr3_aa: CASSLVYRDTGELFF
cdr3_nt: TGTGCCAGCAGCTTAGTTTACAGGGACACCGGGGAGCTGTTTTTT
d_call: NA
v_call: TRBV7-2
j_call: TRBJ2-2
clone_size: once

cdr3_aa: CASSYSQETQYF
cdr3_nt: TGTGCCAGCAGTTACTCACAAGAGACCCAGTACTTC
d_call: NA
v_call: TRBV6-6
j_call: TRBJ2-5
clone_size: once

cdr3_aa: CAWSFPETQYF
cdr3_nt: TGTGCCTGGAGTTTCCCTGAGACCCAGTACTTC
d_call: NA
v_call: TRBV30
j_call: TRBJ2-5
clone_size: NA

cdr3_aa: CASSLVGLGETQYF
cdr3_nt: TGTGCCAGCAGCTTAGTTGGGTTGGGGGAGACCCAGTACTTC
d_call: NA
v_call: TRBV7-2
j_call: TRBJ2-5
clone_size: NA

cdr3_aa: CASGYMGTGQETQYF
cdr3_nt: TGTGCTAGTGGTTACATGGGGACAGGACAAGAGACCCAGTACTTC
d_call: TRBD1
v_call: TRBV12-5
j_call: TRBJ2-5
clone_size: once

cdr3_aa: CASSEKGGRAYEQYF
cdr3_nt: TGCGCCAGCAGTGAGAAGGGCGGGAGGGCCTACGAGCAGTACTTC
d_call: TRBD2
v_call: TRBV10-2
j_call: TRBJ2-7
clone_size: NA

cdr3_aa: CASSLAAGSGELFF
cdr3_nt: TGTGCCAGCAGCTTAGCCGCCGGGAGCGGGGAGCTGTTTTTT
d_call: NA
v_call: TRBV11-3
j_call: TRBJ2-2
clone_size: NA

cdr3_aa: CASRRLAGYNEQFF
cdr3_nt: TGTGCCAGCAGACGACTAGCGGGCTACAATGAGCAGTTCTTC
d_call: TRBD2
v_call: TRBV28
j_call: TRBJ2-1
clone_size: NA

cdr3_aa: CAISEEGQPNEKLFF
cdr3_nt: TGTGCCATCAGTGAGGAGGGACAGCCTAATGAAAAACTGTTTTTT
d_call: TRBD1
v_call: TRBV10-3
j_call: TRBJ1-4
clone_size: NA

cdr3_aa: CASSLRAPSTDTQYF
cdr3_nt: TGTGCCAGCAGTTTACGAGCCCCTAGCACAGATACGCAGTATTTT
d_call: NA
v_call: TRBV27
j_call: TRBJ2-3
clone_size: once

cdr3_aa: CASSPSRNYGYTF
cdr3_nt: TGTGCCAGCAGTCCCTCCCGGAACTATGGCTACACCTTC
d_call: NA
v_call: TRBV27
j_call: TRBJ1-2
clone_size: NA

cdr3_aa: CASSYYKTGQQQYF
cdr3_nt: TGTGCCAGCAGTTACTATAAGACGGGACAGCAGCAGTACTTC
d_call: TRBD1
v_call: TRBV6-5
j_call: TRBJ2-7
clone_size: many

cdr3_aa: CASSSHRSQPEQFF
cdr3_nt: TGTGCAAGCAGTTCCCACAGGAGCCAGCCGGAGCAGTTCTTC
d_call: NA
v_call: TRBV27
j_call: TRBJ2-1
clone_size: NA

cdr3_aa: CASSFYDRVGEKLFF
cdr3_nt: TGTGCCAGCAGTTTTTATGACCGGGTAGGGGAAAAACTGTTTTTT
d_call: NA
v_call: TRBV28
j_call: TRBJ1-4
clone_size: NA

cdr3_aa: CSVDGEGSYEQYF
cdr3_nt: TGCAGCGTTGATGGGGAAGGAAGCTACGAGCAGTACTTC
d_call: NA
v_call: TRBV29-1
j_call: TRBJ2-7
clone_size: few

cdr3_aa: CASLGVDNEQFF
cdr3_nt: TGTGCCAGCCTAGGGGTGGACAATGAGCAGTTCTTC
d_call: NA
v_call: TRBV7-2
j_call: TRBJ2-1
clone_size: NA

cdr3_aa: CATGDYGYTF
cdr3_nt: TGTGCTACGGGGGACTATGGCTACACCTTC
d_call: NA
v_call: TRBV28
j_call: TRBJ1-2
clone_size: few

cdr3_aa: CAQSSYNEQFF
cdr3_nt: TGTGCTCAAAGCTCCTACAATGAGCAGTTCTTC
d_call: NA
v_call: TRBV30
j_call: TRBJ2-1
clone_size: NA

cdr3_aa: CASRNQGADDYGYTF
cdr3_nt: TGTGCCAGCAGAAACCAGGGGGCGGATGACTATGGCTACACCTTC
d_call: TRBD1
v_call: TRBV11-2
j_call: TRBJ1-2
clone_size: NA

cdr3_aa: CASSPPGGSNQPQHF
cdr3_nt: TGTGCCAGCTCACCACCGGGGGGGAGCAATCAGCCCCAGCATTTT
d_call: NA
v_call: TRBV18
j_call: TRBJ1-5
clone_size: few

cdr3_aa: CASSQEGPPRDIQYF
cdr3_nt: TGTGCCAGCAGCCAAGAGGGGCCCCCTCGGGACATTCAGTACTTC
d_call: NA
v_call: TRBV14
j_call: TRBJ2-4
clone_size: NA

cdr3_aa: CASSIRIPGELFF
cdr3_nt: TGTGCCAGTAGTATTCGGATCCCCGGGGAGCTGTTTTTT
d_call: NA
v_call: TRBV19
j_call: TRBJ2-2
clone_size: NA

cdr3_aa: CASSSRAGRREQYF
cdr3_nt: TGTGCCAGCAGTTCACGGGCGGGAAGGCGGGAGCAGTACTTC
d_call: NA
v_call: TRBV6-5
j_call: TRBJ2-7
clone_size: NA

cdr3_aa: CASSPSPDTQYF
cdr3_nt: TGTGCCAGCTCACCAAGTCCAGATACGCAGTATTTT
d_call: NA
v_call: TRBV18
j_call: TRBJ2-3
clone_size: NA